The T cell receptor beta chain under discussion was sequenced for a study of early T cells in non-severe SARS-CoV-2 infection. The table lists this clonotype with a few counts. The CDR3 contains 15 residues. Germline V gives CDR1 DFQATT, CDR2 SNEGSKA (reference sequence). Trimming shortened V by 1 base and J by 4 bases, and 16 bases separated the two germline ends. Using its own MiXCR run on the 5' RACE reads, TCRdb lists one record per CDR3 protein. Of 55,000 or so distinct CDR3 sequences in the sample, 11% were seen once. The J gene is TRBJ2-5, the V gene TRBV20-1; D may correspond to TRBD1 or TRBD2 (5 bases each). The sequence came from an adult who was a healthcare worker with PCR-confirmed SARS-CoV-2 infection or an uninfected control (not recorded which). Sequencing used whole blood. CDR3 sequence reads: CSARGVLGVGETQYF. CDR3 DNA sequence: TGCAGTGCTAGAGGAGTGTTGGGGGTCGGAGAGACCCAGTACTTC.